This T cell receptor (beta chain) originates from a study of T cell changes during pregnancy in multiple sclerosis. The repertoire was sequenced with immunoSEQ multiplex PCR; TCRdb's copy has only in-frame clones and lacks some. The sample includes about 72,000 clones, roughly 91% of them seen just once. The CDR3 is 15 amino acids. Germline loops: CDR1 SQVTM, CDR2 ANQGSEA. V shed 3 bases and J shed 3 bases, with 17 bases lying between them. The material was peripheral blood, obtained in the third trimester of pregnancy. V is TRBV29-1 and J is TRBJ2-5, with D perhaps matching TRBD1 (5 bases). This sequence originates from a female donor in good health, enrolled as a control in a pregnancy study. CDR3 sequence reads: CSVDKGARRKETQYF. The DNA for the CDR3 is TGCAGCGTTGATAAAGGGGCTCGACGAAAAGAGACCCAGTACTTC.